A selection of T cell receptor beta chains follows, all from one sample in a study of blood T cell repertoires in COVID-19. Assay used: immunoSEQ multiplex PCR; TCRdb lists only in-frame clones, some missing. The sample has about 340,000 clones, approximately 89% seen once; the top ten hold 3% to 4%. What was sequenced was peripheral blood. These receptors were obtained from a woman aged 18-35 years who had recovered from COVID-19. Each CDR3 is given with its conserved first and last residue. The D gene is left open where the match is weak. Rows may omit the clone size; those that give it use once, few, many or a size class.

clone_size: .; j_call: TRBJ2-3; v_call: TRBV15; d_call: .; cdr3_nt: TGTGCCACCAGCAGAGGCGGCAAGACAGATACGCAGTATTTT; cdr3_aa: CATSRGGKTDTQYF
clone_size: once; j_call: TRBJ2-1; v_call: TRBV9; d_call: TRBD2; cdr3_nt: TGTGCCAGCAGCCCCCAGCGGGGACCCTCCTACAATGAGCAGTTCTTC; cdr3_aa: CASSPQRGPSYNEQFF
clone_size: .; j_call: TRBJ1-1; v_call: TRBV7-8; d_call: TRBD1; cdr3_nt: TGTGCCAGCAGCTTAATGGGACAGGGGGCCTACACTGAAGCTTTCTTT; cdr3_aa: CASSLMGQGAYTEAFF
clone_size: few; j_call: TRBJ1-1; v_call: TRBV10-3; d_call: TRBD1; cdr3_nt: TGTGCCAGCCAACAGGGGCGCACTGAAGCTTTCTTT; cdr3_aa: CASQQGRTEAFF
clone_size: .; j_call: TRBJ2-1; v_call: TRBV13; d_call: TRBD1; cdr3_nt: TGTGCCAGCAGCTTACCGGGACAGGGGGGCAATGAGCAGTTCTTC; cdr3_aa: CASSLPGQGGNEQFF
clone_size: .; j_call: TRBJ2-5; v_call: TRBV5-1; d_call: TRBD2; cdr3_nt: TGCGCCAGCAGCTTCGGGAATAGCGGGAGCCAAGAGACCCAGTACTTC; cdr3_aa: CASSFGNSGSQETQYF
clone_size: once; j_call: TRBJ2-1; v_call: TRBV19; d_call: .; cdr3_nt: TGTGCCAGTTCGGAGAGCTCCTACAATGAGCAGTTCTTC; cdr3_aa: CASSESSYNEQFF
clone_size: .; j_call: TRBJ2-3; v_call: TRBV9; d_call: TRBD2; cdr3_nt: TGTGCCAGCAGCAGACTAGCGGGAGGATACACAGATACGCAGTATTTT; cdr3_aa: CASSRLAGGYTDTQYF
clone_size: .; j_call: TRBJ1-2; v_call: TRBV30; d_call: .; cdr3_nt: TGTGCCTGGGGTCGGGGGATCGATGGCTACACCTTC; cdr3_aa: CAWGRGIDGYTF
clone_size: .; j_call: TRBJ2-3; v_call: TRBV24-1; d_call: .; cdr3_nt: TGTGCCACCAGTGACCAGGGACTCTCAGATACGCAGTATTTT; cdr3_aa: CATSDQGLSDTQYF
clone_size: .; j_call: TRBJ1-4; v_call: TRBV7-8; d_call: TRBD1; cdr3_nt: TGTGCCAGCAGCTCGACAGGGGGCCTTGAAAAACTGTTTTTT; cdr3_aa: CASSSTGGLEKLFF
clone_size: .; j_call: TRBJ1-1; v_call: TRBV3-1/TRBV3-2; d_call: .; cdr3_nt: TGTGCCAGCCGAGCCGGTGGGGGGAGGACTGAAGCTTTCTTT; cdr3_aa: CASRAGGGRTEAFF
clone_size: .; j_call: TRBJ2-5; v_call: TRBV27; d_call: .; cdr3_nt: TGTGCCAGCAGTCCTATATCCGGCGCAAACAGGCAGAAAGAGACCCAGTACTTC; cdr3_aa: CASSPISGANRQKETQYF
clone_size: .; j_call: TRBJ1-2; v_call: TRBV2; d_call: TRBD1; cdr3_nt: TGTGCCAGCAAAGCCCTTCCCGGGACAGGGGCCAATAATCTCTATGGCTACACCTTC; cdr3_aa: CASKALPGTGANNLYGYTF
clone_size: .; j_call: TRBJ1-2; v_call: TRBV30; d_call: .; cdr3_nt: TGTGCCCAGGGACACCCCTATGGCTACACCTTC; cdr3_aa: CAQGHPYGYTF
clone_size: .; j_call: TRBJ2-1; v_call: TRBV7-2; d_call: TRBD2; cdr3_nt: TGTGCCAGCAGCTTAGCGTGGTCTAGCGGGAGGCCATTGTTCTTC; cdr3_aa: CASSLAWSSGRPLFF
clone_size: once; j_call: TRBJ1-2; v_call: TRBV5-6; d_call: TRBD1; cdr3_nt: TGTGCCAGCAGCTTGCGTCAGGGGGCGGGTGTTGGCTACACCTTC; cdr3_aa: CASSLRQGAGVGYTF
clone_size: .; j_call: TRBJ2-3; v_call: TRBV9; d_call: TRBD2; cdr3_nt: TGTGCCAGCAGCGGCCCACTAGCGGGAGGGCCGGGCGATACGCAGTATTTT; cdr3_aa: CASSGPLAGGPGDTQYF
clone_size: .; j_call: TRBJ1-1; v_call: TRBV10-3; d_call: .; cdr3_nt: TGTGCCAGTCCTCGACAGGCATCCACGAACACTGAAGCTTTCTTT; cdr3_aa: CASPRQASTNTEAFF
clone_size: once; j_call: TRBJ1-2; v_call: TRBV19; d_call: TRBD1; cdr3_nt: TGTGCCAGTAGTTTCGGACAGGGAGGCTACACCTTC; cdr3_aa: CASSFGQGGYTF
clone_size: .; j_call: TRBJ1-2; v_call: TRBV27; d_call: .; cdr3_nt: TGTGCCAGCAGTGGGGGGAACGACTATGGCTACACCTTC; cdr3_aa: CASSGGNDYGYTF
clone_size: .; j_call: TRBJ1-2; v_call: TRBV11-3; d_call: TRBD1; cdr3_nt: TGTGCCAGCAGCGTCGGGACAGGGGCCTTTCCCGCTAACTATGGCTACACCTTC; cdr3_aa: CASSVGTGAFPANYGYTF
clone_size: .; j_call: TRBJ2-1; v_call: TRBV9; d_call: TRBD2; cdr3_nt: TGTGCCAGCAGCGTAAGGGCACTAGCGGGAGGAGGCGGTGAGCAGTTCTTC; cdr3_aa: CASSVRALAGGGGEQFF
clone_size: .; j_call: TRBJ2-2; v_call: TRBV19; d_call: .; cdr3_nt: TGTGCCAGTCGTTTCTCCATCAATCGGGAGAGGGACACCGGGGAGCTGTTTTTT; cdr3_aa: CASRFSINRERDTGELFF
clone_size: .; j_call: TRBJ1-5; v_call: TRBV2; d_call: .; cdr3_nt: TGTGCCAGCAGTGAAAAACAGGGCGGCAATCAGCCCCAGCATTTT; cdr3_aa: CASSEKQGGNQPQHF
clone_size: .; j_call: TRBJ2-3; v_call: TRBV24-1; d_call: TRBD2; cdr3_nt: TGTGCCACCAGTGATGTTACCGGACTAGCGGTCCCCACAGATACGCAGTATTTT; cdr3_aa: CATSDVTGLAVPTDTQYF
clone_size: .; j_call: TRBJ1-2; v_call: TRBV20-1; d_call: .; cdr3_nt: TGCAGTGCTAGTCACCAGGGCCACTATGGCTACACCTTC; cdr3_aa: CSASHQGHYGYTF